The 24 T cell receptor beta chains below were found in one sample sequenced in a study of response to subunit inactivated influenza vaccine. TCRdb processed the RT-PCR reads anew with MiXCR; each CDR3 protein has one entry. There are 600,000 to 850,000 distinct CDR3 sequences in the sample; about 14% occur only once, and less than 9% lies in the top ten. Specimen: PBMCs from blood, collected around 15 days before vaccination. The receptors stem from a man aged 50 or older who received an inactivated influenza vaccine.

The V gene is TRBV20-1, the J gene TRBJ2-5; 16 bases map to TRBD2. Per germline, CDR1 DFQATT and CDR2 SNEGSKA (reference sequence). The CDR3 length is 15 residues. The trim removed 6 bases at V and 4 bases at J, leaving 5 bases unmatched. CDR3 nucleotide sequence: TGCAGTGCACTGGGACTAGCGGGAGGGGGAGAGACCCAGTACTTC. Amino acids: CSALGLAGGGETQYF.

CDR3: CASSSLAGGPSDTQYF. The DNA of the CDR3 is TGTGCCAGCAGCTCTCTAGCGGGAGGGCCTTCAGATACGCAGTATTTT. The rearrangement uses TRBV7-9 and TRBJ2-3, with TRBD2 matching over 12 bases. Germline V CDR1 and CDR2: SEHNR, FQNEAQ (reference sequence). The length of the CDR3 is 16 residues. Trimming cost V 4 bases and J 4 bases; bases outside gene matches: 6.

V and J are TRBV9 and TRBJ2-1, with 10 nucleotides matching TRBD2. Germline V lookup: CDR1 SGDLS, CDR2 YYNGEE. This CDR3 is built from 15 residues. With V trimmed by 0 bases and J by 7 bases, 4 bases remained unmatched. CDR3 sequence reads: CASSVDPSGGNEQFF. The CDR3 bases are TGTGCCAGCAGCGTAGACCCTAGCGGGGGAAATGAGCAGTTCTTC.

In this sample, this clonotype turned up once. The V call is TRBV27, the J call TRBJ2-1; possible D gene TRBD2, 5 bases. CDR1 is MNHEY, CDR2 SMNVEV, per germline (reference sequence). With 7 bases removed from V and 0 bases from J, the gap between germline ends came to 16 bases. The CDR3 has 16 amino acids. The CDR3 sequence: CASTPFLGSSYNEQFF. The DNA of the CDR3 is TGTGCCAGCACCCCCTTCCTAGGGAGCTCCTACAATGAGCAGTTCTTC.

V usage is TRBV4-3 and J usage is TRBJ2-2; D is ambiguous. The length of the CDR3 is 18 residues. Germline V gene data show CDR1 as LGHNA and CDR2 as YSLEER. V gave up 0 bases and J gave up 2 bases, with 16 bases separating them. The CDR3 nucleotides read TGCGCCAGCAGCCAAGATTTTGCTACGGGCACCAACACCGGGGAGCTGTTTTTT. Translated, it gives CASSQDFATGTNTGELFF.

The rearrangement joins TRBV5-1 to TRBJ2-7; D possibly corresponds to TRBD1 (6 bases). The germline V gene encodes CDR1 SGHRS and CDR2 YFSETQ. V shed 3 bases and J shed 3 bases, with 16 bases lying between them. There are 15 residues in the CDR3. This chain's CDR3 is CASSWNTGSGYEQYF. The DNA of the CDR3 is TGCGCCAGCAGCTGGAATACAGGGTCGGGCTACGAGCAGTACTTC.

This clonotype appeared a few times. CDR3 nucleotides: TGTGCCATCAAGGAAGGCTGGACAGACTCCTACGAGCAGTACTTC. This codes for CAIKEGWTDSYEQYF. The genes are TRBV10-3 and TRBJ2-7, with D perhaps matching TRBD1 (6 bases). The CDR3 is made up of 15 amino acids. Deletions cut 7 bases from V and 0 bases from J, with 16 bases between. Germline-derived CDR1 and CDR2 are ENHRY and SYGVKD.

This clonotype was counted only a few times. The rearrangement joins TRBV7-9 to TRBJ2-5, with TRBD1 identical over 9 bases. The CDR3 loop spans 17 amino acids. J lost 5 bases, V lost 5 bases, and 15 bases had no gene match. CDR1 and CDR2 (germline): SEHNR, FQNEAQ (reference sequence). The CDR3 spells CASSLPWGQGLSETQYF. CDR3 nucleotides: TGTGCCAGCAGCCTCCCGTGGGGACAGGGATTATCGGAGACCCAGTACTTC.

The chain carries TRBV12-3 or TRBV12-4 and TRBJ2-7; D is uncertain. The CDR3 spans 13 residues. The V end was cut by 8 bases, the J end by 2 bases, with 13 bases between. The CDR3 DNA follows: TGTGCCAGCGGGCGTAGGAATACCTACGAGCAGTACTTC. Amino acid sequence: CASGRRNTYEQYF.

This clonotype was counted at least ten times. The chain carries TRBV12-3 or TRBV12-4 and TRBJ1-2; 7 bases match TRBD1. The J segment lost 6 bases and the V segment lost 6 bases, leaving 19 bases of the junction unmatched. CDR3 length: 17 amino acids. The CDR3 reads CASSVGTFGQEVNGYTF. The CDR3 nucleotides read TGTGCCAGCAGCGTGGGGACTTTTGGACAGGAAGTCAATGGCTACACCTTC.

The sample holds a few counts of this clonotype. The gene calls are TRBV2 and TRBJ2-5, with 8 bases identical to TRBD1. V lost 6 bases to trimming and J lost 5 bases; unmatched junction nucleotides: 8. Per the germline V gene, CDR1 is SNHLY and CDR2 is FYNNEI. This CDR3 comprises 14 residues. CDR3 sequence: CASRQTGAHETQYF. CDR3 bases: TGTGCCAGCAGGCAGACAGGGGCTCATGAGACCCAGTACTTC.

The chain joins TRBV28 to TRBJ2-5; 7 bases are a match to TRBD2. CDR3 length: 14 amino acids. Trimming cost V 3 bases and J 5 bases; bases outside gene matches: 6. The V gene's germline CDR1 is MDHEN and CDR2 SYDVKM. This CDR3 reads CASSFRGGWETQYF. CDR3 nucleotides: TGTGCCAGCAGTTTCCGCGGGGGTTGGGAGACCCAGTACTTC.

This clonotype was detected many times. The chain recombines TRBV7-2 with TRBJ1-5; D is ambiguous. V was cut by 2 bases and J by 0 bases, with 8 bases left in between. Germline loops: CDR1 SGHTA, CDR2 FQGNSA. The CDR3 covers 15 residues. CDR3 amino acids: CASSLYYYSNQPQHF. The CDR3 DNA sequence: TGTGCCAGCAGCTTATATTACTATAGCAATCAGCCCCAGCATTTT.

The V and J genes are TRBV19 and TRBJ2-1, with D hard to call. The CDR3 is made up of 15 amino acids. Per germline, CDR1 LNHDA and CDR2 SQIVND (reference sequence). V was pared by 5 bases and J by 0 bases, with 11 bases between. DNA for the CDR3: TGTGCCAGTAGTCGTGGGCTAAGCTCCTACAATGAGCAGTTCTTC. Translation: CASSRGLSSYNEQFF.

The gene calls are TRBV5-1 and TRBJ1-1; perhaps TRBD1 as D (6 bases). Trimming took off 4 bases at V and 6 bases at J, with 10 bases between the two ends. CDR3 size: 12 residues. From germline, CDR1 is SGHRS and CDR2 YFSETQ. CDR3 loop: CASSIQGSEAFF. Here the CDR3 DNA reads TGCGCCAGCAGCATACAGGGATCTGAAGCTTTCTTT. The variable domain in full, with the rest retrieved from reference TRBV5-1 and TRBJ1-1, is KAGVTQTPRYLIKTRGQQVTLSCSPISGHRSVSWYQQTPGQGLQFLFEYFSETQRNKGNFPGRFSGRQFSNSRSEMNVSTLELGDSALYLCASSIQGSEAFFGQGTRLTVV.

The J gene is TRBJ2-5, the V gene TRBV9; 7 nucleotides match TRBD1. Germline V gives CDR1 SGDLS, CDR2 YYNGEE. The V and J ends lost 0 bases and 2 bases, in that order; junction bases with no gene match: 7. This CDR3 contains 16 residues. The DNA of the CDR3 is TGTGCCAGCAGCGTAGGAGGGGGACAGATACAAGAGACCCAGTACTTC. Translation: CASSVGGGQIQETQYF.

This clonotype has only a few counts. The chain joins TRBV4-2 to TRBJ2-3; 9 bases map to TRBD2. The CDR3 extends over 16 amino acids. The J segment lost 5 bases and the V segment lost 2 bases, leaving 8 bases of the junction unmatched. Germline V gives CDR1 LGHNA, CDR2 YNFKEQ. CDR3 bases: TGTGCCAGCAGCCAAAGAGCGAGCGGGAGGATAGATACGCAGTATTTT. Translated, it gives CASSQRASGRIDTQYF.

The chain has TRBV19 and TRBJ2-7; possible D gene TRBD1, 7 bases. The V gene lost 4 bases and the J gene lost 2 bases, with 15 bases spanning the gap. CDR3 length equals 15 residues. Per germline, CDR1 LNHDA and CDR2 SQIVND (reference sequence). The CDR3: CASSTRTGGPYEQYF. CDR3 sequence (DNA): TGTGCCAGTAGTACCCGGACAGGAGGGCCCTACGAGCAGTACTTC. Supplemented by reference TRBV19 and TRBJ2-7, the full variable domain reads DGGITQSPKYLFRKEGQNVTLSCEQNLNHDAMYWYRQDPGQGLRLIYYSQIVNDFQKGDIAEGYSVSREKKESFPLTVTSAQKNPTAFYLCASSTRTGGPYEQYFGPGTRLTVT.

In its sample, this clonotype was seen a few times. The chain carries TRBV10-3 and TRBJ2-3; 7 bases map to TRBD1. The CDR3 totals 14 residues. CDR1 is ENHRY, CDR2 SYGVKD, per germline. The trim removed 6 bases at V and 1 base at J, leaving 4 bases unmatched. The CDR3 coding sequence is TGTGCCATCAGAAAAGGACAGGGCACAGATACGCAGTATTTT. Translation gives CAIRKGQGTDTQYF.

The rearrangement joins TRBV28 to TRBJ2-1; 10 bases line up with TRBD2. Losses at the gene ends were 8 bases for V and 9 bases for J; bases not matched to a gene: 13. CDR3 length equals 15 residues. Germline lookup yields CDR1 MDHEN and CDR2 SYDVKM. The CDR3 loop is CASVGSGRAWVEQFF. CDR3 sequence (DNA): TGTGCCAGCGTGGGAAGCGGGAGGGCCTGGGTTGAGCAGTTCTTC.

This clonotype appeared many times. The V call is TRBV12-3 or TRBV12-4, the J call TRBJ2-1; maybe TRBD1 (6 bases). This CDR3 is 14 amino acids long. The V gene lost 1 base and the J gene lost 4 bases, with 8 bases spanning the gap. This chain's CDR3 is CASSLDREYNEQFF. DNA of the CDR3: TGTGCCAGCAGTTTAGACAGGGAGTACAATGAGCAGTTCTTC.

The chain recombines TRBV7-2 with TRBJ2-1; the D call may be TRBD1 or TRBD2 (5 bases each). The germline V gene encodes CDR1 SGHTA and CDR2 FQGNSA. V was shortened by 5 bases and J by 9 bases, with 17 bases between the two germline ends. The CDR3 runs 14 residues. CDR3 in amino acids: CASSKDTRGPEQFF. The CDR3, as DNA: TGTGCCAGCAGCAAGGACACCCGAGGGCCTGAGCAGTTCTTC.

The chain is built from TRBV12-3 or TRBV12-4 and TRBJ1-1, with D perhaps TRBD1 (5 bases). The CDR3 consists of 13 residues. Between the trimmed V and J ends, which lost 6 bases and 1 base, there was a span of 9 bases. The CDR3 region is CASRGVWNTEAFF. CDR3 DNA sequence: TGTGCCAGCAGAGGGGTCTGGAACACTGAAGCTTTCTTT.

J is TRBJ1-1 and V is TRBV20-1; D gene uncertain. CDR1 is DFQATT, CDR2 SNEGSKA, per germline (reference sequence). The V gene lost 6 bases and the J gene lost 0 bases, with 14 bases spanning the gap. The CDR3 sequence is 14 residues long. CDR3 coding DNA: TGCAGTGCCGTCGGGCCCCGACTGAACACTGAAGCTTTCTTT. It translates to CSAVGPRLNTEAFF.